This T cell receptor beta chain was recorded in a study of T cell clones after liver transplantation. Overall study context: TCRbeta sequencing after a pre-transplant mixed lymphocyte reaction identified graft-donor-reactive clones, later tracked in post-transplant blood.

This table comes from immunoSEQ multiplex PCR, and its TCRdb copy is limited to in-frame clones, with some not included. This sample has about 50,000 clones, with about 67% found just once. Germline values: CDR1 LNHDA, CDR2 SQIVND (reference sequence). Trimming took off 7 bases at V and 0 bases at J, with 10 bases between the two ends. The CDR3 is 14 residues long. The V call is TRBV19, the J call TRBJ1-3; D uncertain. The receptor's source is a human patient who received a liver transplant. Among the T cells, some may be from the graft donor. The specimen was CD4+ T cells from blood, collected about 56 months after liver transplant. This chain's CDR3 is CASNPIFSGNTIYF. The DNA of the CDR3 is TGTGCCAGTAATCCCATCTTCTCTGGAAACACCATATATTTT.